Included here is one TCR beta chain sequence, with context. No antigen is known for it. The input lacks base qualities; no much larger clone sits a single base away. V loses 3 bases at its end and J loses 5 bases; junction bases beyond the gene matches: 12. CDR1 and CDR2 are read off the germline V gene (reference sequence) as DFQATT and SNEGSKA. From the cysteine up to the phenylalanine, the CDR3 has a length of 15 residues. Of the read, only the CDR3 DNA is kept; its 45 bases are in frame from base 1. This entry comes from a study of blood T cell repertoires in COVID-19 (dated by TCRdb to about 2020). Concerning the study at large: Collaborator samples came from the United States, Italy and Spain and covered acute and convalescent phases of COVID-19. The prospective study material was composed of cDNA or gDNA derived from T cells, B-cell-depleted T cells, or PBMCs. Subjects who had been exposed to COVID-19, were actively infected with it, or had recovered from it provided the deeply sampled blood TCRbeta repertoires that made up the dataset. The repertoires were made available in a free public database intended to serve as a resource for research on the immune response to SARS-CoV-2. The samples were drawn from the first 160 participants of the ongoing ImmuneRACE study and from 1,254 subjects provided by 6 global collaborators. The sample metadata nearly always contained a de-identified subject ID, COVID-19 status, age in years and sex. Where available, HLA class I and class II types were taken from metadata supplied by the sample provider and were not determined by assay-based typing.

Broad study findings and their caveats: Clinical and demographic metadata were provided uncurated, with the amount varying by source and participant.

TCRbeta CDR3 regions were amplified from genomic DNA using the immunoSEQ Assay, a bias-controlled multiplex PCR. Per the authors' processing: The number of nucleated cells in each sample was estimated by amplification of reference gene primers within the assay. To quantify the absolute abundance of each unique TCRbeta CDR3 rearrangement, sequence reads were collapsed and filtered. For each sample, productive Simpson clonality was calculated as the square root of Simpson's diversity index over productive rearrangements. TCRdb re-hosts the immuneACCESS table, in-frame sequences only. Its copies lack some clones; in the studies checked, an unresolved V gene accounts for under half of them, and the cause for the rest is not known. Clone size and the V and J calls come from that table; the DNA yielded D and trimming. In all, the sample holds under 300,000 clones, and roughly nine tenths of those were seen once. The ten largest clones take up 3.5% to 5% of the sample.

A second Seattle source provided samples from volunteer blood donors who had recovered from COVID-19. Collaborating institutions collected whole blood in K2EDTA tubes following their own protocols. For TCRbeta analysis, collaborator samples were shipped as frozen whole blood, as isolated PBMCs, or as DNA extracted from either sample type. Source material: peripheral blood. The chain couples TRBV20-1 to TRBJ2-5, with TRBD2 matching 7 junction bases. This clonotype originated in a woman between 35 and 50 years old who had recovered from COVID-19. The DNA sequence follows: TGCAGTGCTAGTTTTGGGAGCGGGACGGCGGAGACCCAGTACTTC. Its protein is CSASFGSGTAETQYF.